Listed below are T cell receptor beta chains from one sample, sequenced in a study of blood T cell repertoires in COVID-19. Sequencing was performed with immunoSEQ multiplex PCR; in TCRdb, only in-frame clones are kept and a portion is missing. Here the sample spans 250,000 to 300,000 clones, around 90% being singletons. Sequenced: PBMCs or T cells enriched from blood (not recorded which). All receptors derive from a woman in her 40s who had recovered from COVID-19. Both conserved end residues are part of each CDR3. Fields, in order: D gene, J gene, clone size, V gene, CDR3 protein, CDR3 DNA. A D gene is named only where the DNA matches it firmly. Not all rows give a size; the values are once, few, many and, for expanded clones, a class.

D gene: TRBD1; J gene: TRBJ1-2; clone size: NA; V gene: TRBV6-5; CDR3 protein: CASRKRTGGYGYTF; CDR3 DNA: TGTGCCAGCAGGAAACGGACAGGGGGCTATGGCTACACCTTC
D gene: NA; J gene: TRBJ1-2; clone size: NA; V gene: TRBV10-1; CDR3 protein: CASTNFRGGYTF; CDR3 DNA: TGCGCCAGCACTAATTTCAGGGGTGGCTACACCTTC
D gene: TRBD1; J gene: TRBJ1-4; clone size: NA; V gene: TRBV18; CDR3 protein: CASSQGQGREKLFF; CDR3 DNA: TGTGCCAGCTCACAGGGACAGGGGCGTGAAAAACTGTTTTTT
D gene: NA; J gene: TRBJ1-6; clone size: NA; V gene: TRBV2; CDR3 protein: CASRDSYNSPLHF; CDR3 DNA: TGTGCCAGCAGGGACAGCTATAATTCACCCCTCCACTTT
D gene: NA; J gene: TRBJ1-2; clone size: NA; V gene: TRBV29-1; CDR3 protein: CSVEWGRLGGYTF; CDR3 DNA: TGCAGCGTTGAATGGGGGCGCCTCGGTGGCTACACCTTC
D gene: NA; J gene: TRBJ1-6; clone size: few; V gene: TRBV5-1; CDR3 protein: CASRVDSLPSNSPLHF; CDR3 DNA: TGCGCCAGCAGGGTGGACAGCCTTCCTTCTAATTCACCCCTCCACTTT
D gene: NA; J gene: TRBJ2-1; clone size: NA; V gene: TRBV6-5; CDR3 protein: CASSYGQGSYNEQFF; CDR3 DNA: TGTGCCAGCAGTTACGGGCAGGGCTCCTACAATGAGCAGTTCTTC
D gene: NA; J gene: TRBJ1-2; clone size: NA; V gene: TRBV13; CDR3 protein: CASSLTGYSSYGYTF; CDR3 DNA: TGTGCCAGCAGCTTAACTGGCTACAGTTCCTATGGCTACACCTTC
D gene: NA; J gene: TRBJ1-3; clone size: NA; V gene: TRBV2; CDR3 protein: CASKQGSSGNTIYF; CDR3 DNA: TGTGCCAGCAAACAGGGTTCCTCTGGAAACACCATATATTTT
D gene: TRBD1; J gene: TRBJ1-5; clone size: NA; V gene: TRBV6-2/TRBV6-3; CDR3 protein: CASSISTGGGQPQHF; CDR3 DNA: TGTGCCAGCAGTATTTCGACAGGGGGAGGCCAGCCCCAGCATTTT
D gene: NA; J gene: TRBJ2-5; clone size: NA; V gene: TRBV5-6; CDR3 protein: CASSEFVVRQETQYF; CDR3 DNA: TGTGCCAGCAGCGAGTTCGTAGTGAGGCAAGAGACCCAGTACTTC
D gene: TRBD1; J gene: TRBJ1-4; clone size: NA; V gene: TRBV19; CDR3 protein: CASSSGGYEKLFF; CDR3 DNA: TGTGCCAGTAGTTCAGGGGGCTATGAAAAACTGTTTTTT
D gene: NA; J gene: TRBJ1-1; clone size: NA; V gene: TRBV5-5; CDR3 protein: CASSLGGEAFF; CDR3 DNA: TGTGCCAGCAGCTTAGGGGGTGAAGCTTTCTTT
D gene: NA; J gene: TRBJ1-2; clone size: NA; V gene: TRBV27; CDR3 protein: CASSFNGQGNYGYTF; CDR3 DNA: TGTGCCAGCAGTTTTAACGGGCAGGGAAACTATGGCTACACCTTC
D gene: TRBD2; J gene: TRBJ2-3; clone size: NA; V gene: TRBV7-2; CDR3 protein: CASSLGGLAGTDTQYF; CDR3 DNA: TGTGCCAGCAGCTTAGGAGGACTAGCGGGGACAGATACGCAGTATTTT
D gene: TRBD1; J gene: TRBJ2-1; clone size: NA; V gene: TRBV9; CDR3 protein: CASSAYTGGNEQFF; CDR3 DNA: TGTGCCAGCAGCGCGTACACAGGGGGCAATGAGCAGTTCTTC
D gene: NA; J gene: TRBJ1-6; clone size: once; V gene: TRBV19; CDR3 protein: CARRRVTYNSPLHF; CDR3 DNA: TGTGCCAGACGCAGGGTAACCTATAATTCACCCCTCCACTTT
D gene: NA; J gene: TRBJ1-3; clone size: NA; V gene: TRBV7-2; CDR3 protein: CASSSTRGTHSGNTIYF; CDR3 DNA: TGTGCCAGCAGCTCAACCCGAGGCACTCACTCTGGAAACACCATATATTTT
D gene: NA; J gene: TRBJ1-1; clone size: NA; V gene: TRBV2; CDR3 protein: CASLLGSHTEAFF; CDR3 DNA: TGTGCCAGCTTGCTCGGGTCCCACACTGAAGCTTTCTTT
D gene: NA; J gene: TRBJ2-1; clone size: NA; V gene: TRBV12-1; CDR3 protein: CASSFTGGNEQFF; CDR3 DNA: TGTGCCAGCAGCTTTACAGGGGGTAATGAGCAGTTCTTC
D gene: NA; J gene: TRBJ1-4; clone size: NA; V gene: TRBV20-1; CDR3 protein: CSANWNEKLFF; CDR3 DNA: TGCAGTGCGAACTGGAATGAAAAACTGTTTTTT
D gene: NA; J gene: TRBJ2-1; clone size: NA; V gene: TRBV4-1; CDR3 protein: CASSLLAGGYNEQFF; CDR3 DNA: TGCGCCAGCAGCCTCCTGGCAGGAGGCTACAATGAGCAGTTCTTC
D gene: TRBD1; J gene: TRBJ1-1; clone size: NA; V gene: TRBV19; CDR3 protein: CAGRATGKTTTEAFF; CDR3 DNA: TGTGCCGGGCGAGCGACAGGGAAGACGACCACTGAAGCTTTCTTT
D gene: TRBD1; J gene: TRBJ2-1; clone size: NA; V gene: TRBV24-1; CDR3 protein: CATSDDRGRKDEQFF; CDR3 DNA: TGTGCCACCAGTGACGACAGGGGGCGCAAAGATGAGCAGTTCTTC
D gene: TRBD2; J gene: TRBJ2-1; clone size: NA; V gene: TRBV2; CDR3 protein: CASSERDRSGRLNEQFF; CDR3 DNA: TGTGCCAGCAGTGAGAGGGATCGGAGCGGGAGGCTGAATGAGCAGTTCTTC
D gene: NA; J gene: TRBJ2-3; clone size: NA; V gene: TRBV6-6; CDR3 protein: CASSPSDTQYF; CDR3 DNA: TGTGCCAGCAGTCCTAGCGATACGCAGTATTTT
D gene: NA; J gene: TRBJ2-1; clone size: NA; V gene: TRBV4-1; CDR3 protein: CASSDWGVGYNEQFF; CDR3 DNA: TGCGCCAGCAGCGACTGGGGGGTCGGCTACAATGAGCAGTTCTTC
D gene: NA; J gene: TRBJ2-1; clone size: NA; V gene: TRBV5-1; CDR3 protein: CASSLSQGGRAGEQFF; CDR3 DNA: TGCGCCAGCAGCTTGTCCCAGGGGGGCCGCGCGGGTGAGCAGTTCTTC
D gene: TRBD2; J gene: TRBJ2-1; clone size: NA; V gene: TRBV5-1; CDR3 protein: CASSPTSGHTYNEQFF; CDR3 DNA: TGCGCCAGCAGCCCGACTAGCGGGCATACCTACAATGAGCAGTTCTTC
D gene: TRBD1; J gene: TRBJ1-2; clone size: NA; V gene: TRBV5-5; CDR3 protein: CASSLTRAGGDYGYTF; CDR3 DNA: TGTGCCAGCAGCTTGACCCGGGCAGGGGGAGACTATGGCTACACCTTC
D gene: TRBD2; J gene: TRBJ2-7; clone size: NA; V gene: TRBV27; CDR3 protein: CASSPGTSGRQYF; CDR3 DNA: TGTGCCAGCAGTCCCGGGACTAGCGGGAGGCAGTACTTC
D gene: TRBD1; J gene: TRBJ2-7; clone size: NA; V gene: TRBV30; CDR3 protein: CAWNRQGLAYEQYF; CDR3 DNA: TGTGCCTGGAACCGACAGGGTTTAGCCTACGAGCAGTACTTC
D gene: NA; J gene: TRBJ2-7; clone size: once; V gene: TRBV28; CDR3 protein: CASSSADRIDEQYF; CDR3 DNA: TGTGCCAGCAGCTCGGCGGACAGAATCGACGAGCAGTACTTC
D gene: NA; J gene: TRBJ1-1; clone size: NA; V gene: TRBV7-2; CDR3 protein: CASSLYSGITEAFF; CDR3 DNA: TGTGCCAGCAGCTTATATTCGGGGATCACTGAAGCTTTCTTT
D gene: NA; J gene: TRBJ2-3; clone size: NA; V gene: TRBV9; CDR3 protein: CASSESGGSMADTQYF; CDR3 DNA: TGTGCCAGCAGCGAATCCGGAGGGTCGATGGCAGATACGCAGTATTTT
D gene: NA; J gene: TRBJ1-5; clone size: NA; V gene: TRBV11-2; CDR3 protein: CASSLDKGGNQPQHF; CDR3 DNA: TGTGCCAGCAGCTTAGATAAGGGGGGCAATCAGCCCCAGCATTTT
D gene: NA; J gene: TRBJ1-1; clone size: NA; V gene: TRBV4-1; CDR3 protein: CASSHQFRDTEAFF; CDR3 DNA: TGCGCCAGCAGCCACCAATTTCGGGACACTGAAGCTTTCTTT
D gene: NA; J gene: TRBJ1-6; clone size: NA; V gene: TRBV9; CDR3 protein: CASSITSSGGSPLHF; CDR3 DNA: TGTGCCAGCAGCATCACATCATCGGGGGGTTCACCCCTCCACTTT
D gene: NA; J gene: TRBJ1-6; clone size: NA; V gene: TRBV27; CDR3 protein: CASRGGGRNSPLHF; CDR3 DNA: TGTGCCAGCAGGGGTGGGGGGAGAAATTCACCCCTCCACTTT
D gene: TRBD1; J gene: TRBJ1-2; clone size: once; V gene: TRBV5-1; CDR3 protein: CASSLRGQDYGYTF; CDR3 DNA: TGCGCCAGCAGCTTAAGGGGACAGGACTATGGCTACACCTTC
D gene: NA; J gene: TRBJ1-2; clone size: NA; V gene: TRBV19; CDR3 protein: CASNTAASLGGYTF; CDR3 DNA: TGTGCCAGTAATACCGCGGCCTCACTCGGAGGCTACACCTTC
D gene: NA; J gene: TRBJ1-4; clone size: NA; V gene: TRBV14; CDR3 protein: CASSQARGLGEKLFF; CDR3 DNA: TGTGCCAGCAGCCAAGCGCGGGGATTAGGTGAAAAACTGTTTTTT
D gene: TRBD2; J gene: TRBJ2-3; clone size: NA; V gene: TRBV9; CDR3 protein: CASSAIAGEGDTQYF; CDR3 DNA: TGTGCCAGCAGTGCTATAGCGGGAGAAGGAGATACGCAGTATTTT
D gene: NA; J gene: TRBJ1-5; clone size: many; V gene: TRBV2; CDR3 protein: CASSRQDSWNQPQHF; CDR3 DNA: TGTGCCAGCAGCCGACAGGACAGTTGGAATCAGCCCCAGCATTTT
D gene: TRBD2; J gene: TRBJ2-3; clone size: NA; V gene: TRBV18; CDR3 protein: CASSPTLAGRTDTQYF; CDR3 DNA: TGTGCCAGCTCACCAACCCTAGCGGGCCGCACAGATACGCAGTATTTT
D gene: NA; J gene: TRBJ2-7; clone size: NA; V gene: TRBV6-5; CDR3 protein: CASSRLGGGYEQYF; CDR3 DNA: TGTGCCAGCAGCAGACTAGGGGGCGGGTACGAGCAGTACTTC
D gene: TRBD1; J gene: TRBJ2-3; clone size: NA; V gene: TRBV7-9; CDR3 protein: CASRGGSVRTDTQYF; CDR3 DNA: TGTGCCAGCAGAGGGGGCTCCGTCCGCACAGATACGCAGTATTTT